A selection of T cell receptor beta chains follows, all from one sample in a study of T cell responses to AZD1222 COVID-19 vaccine. Profiling relied on immunoSEQ multiplex PCR, and the TCRdb table lists in-frame clones only, not all of them. The sample has 130,000 or so clones; around 94% are singletons. The sequencing here drew on peripheral blood, taken on day 0 of AZD1222 vaccination. These receptors were collected from an adult in good health. Each CDR3 is given without its conserved first and last residue.

V,J,CDR3
TRBV29-1,TRBJ2-7,SVEDPSGGANPDEQY
TRBV29-1,TRBJ1-2,SVDSGGYT
TRBV9,TRBJ2-5,ASSVATNQETQY
TRBV27,TRBJ2-2,ASSLRQGRGTGELF
TRBV7-9,TRBJ2-1,ASSLFAGLAWYNEQF
TRBV3-1/TRBV3-2,TRBJ2-7,ASNESGGSGRPLSYEQY
TRBV19,TRBJ2-1,ASRLIAGGEQF
TRBV6-4,TRBJ1-1,ASRQQGSGLAF
TRBV2,TRBJ1-5,ASSVSSNQPQH
TRBV19,TRBJ1-4,ASALWGFATNEKLF
TRBV3-1/TRBV3-2,TRBJ2-6,ASRTGGRAGANVLT
TRBV18,TRBJ1-1,ASNSRVLNTEAF
TRBV2,TRBJ2-3,ASKQNTDTQY
TRBV24-1,TRBJ2-2,ATSDPGTGNTGELF
TRBV15,TRBJ2-2,ATSSGLDTGELF
TRBV5-8,TRBJ2-2,ASSLLYGGNTGELF
TRBV5-4,TRBJ1-2,ASSFRGNYGYT
TRBV7-6,TRBJ2-2,ASSLADLPGELF
TRBV4-3,TRBJ1-6,ASSQKYGGANNSPLH
TRBV23-1,TRBJ1-3,ASSRMGGGGNTIY
TRBV27,TRBJ1-4,ASSLWTTNEKLF
TRBV24-1,TRBJ2-5,ATSDPRQAETQY
TRBV7-9,TRBJ2-1,ASSPSVASREQF
TRBV9,TRBJ2-1,ASSATSISYNEQF
TRBV14,TRBJ2-7,ASSQDDRLAGREQY
TRBV28,TRBJ2-7,ASSPAGTSSSYEQY
TRBV20-1,TRBJ2-7,SAGGYEQY
TRBV30,TRBJ2-5,AWSVRGGSGGTQY
TRBV5-6,TRBJ1-2,ASSSQGLYGYT
TRBV7-9,TRBJ1-4,ASSLVQGRVEKLF
TRBV6-6,TRBJ1-2,ASSALAGSIYGYT
TRBV7-2,TRBJ2-5,ASSAPLAGQETQY
TRBV4-3,TRBJ2-1,ASSQDRGAYNEQF
TRBV7-8,TRBJ1-3,ASSPYIRDIY
TRBV14,TRBJ2-2,ASSQDWNTGELF
TRBV5-1,TRBJ1-1,ASSRTGGDTEAF
TRBV5-1,TRBJ1-4,ASSTRDGPNEKLF
TRBV4-1,TRBJ2-1,ASSQGVYNEQF
TRBV2,TRBJ2-5,ASRVQRGISASPTQY
TRBV29-1,TRBJ1-1,SALTGLNTEAF
TRBV10-3,TRBJ2-1,AISEGVAGAGSDYNEQF
TRBV2,TRBJ1-4,ASSGRDGDNEKLF
TRBV6-2/TRBV6-3,TRBJ2-1,ASSYQGTYNEQF
TRBV4-1,TRBJ2-1,ASSPGRRQGRYNEQF
TRBV6-5,TRBJ2-7,ASSYVRQDSYEQY
TRBV5-4,TRBJ1-4,ASSLAAGGFSGEKLF
TRBV5-5,TRBJ1-5,ASNLFPNSNQPQH
TRBV28,TRBJ1-2,ASRSGTGAFWGYT
TRBV14,TRBJ1-1,ASSQDHSEAF
TRBV11-3,TRBJ2-2,ASSKGTNTGELF
TRBV2,TRBJ1-1,ASSEETVRDTEAF
TRBV7-9,TRBJ1-6,ASSPPGSSYNSPLH
TRBV4-3,TRBJ2-1,ASSQDFGGASGSIEQF
TRBV2,TRBJ2-7,ASRPTYEQY
TRBV27,TRBJ2-7,ASSITGRNYEQY